This T cell receptor beta chain was sequenced during a study of blood T cell repertoires in COVID-19. Whole-study context: The United States, Italy and Spain were the sources of the acute and convalescent COVID-19 samples. In each case, the material was cDNA or gDNA derived from T cells, B-cell-depleted T cells, or PBMCs.

The method was immunoSEQ multiplex PCR; TCRdb's version includes in-frame clones alone and lacks a portion of them. The profile covers under 500,000 clones, with approximately 90% appearing a single time and 4% to 5.5% taken by the ten largest. Germline CDR1 LGHDT, CDR2 YNNKEL (reference sequence). The CDR3 sequence is 16 residues long. With 6 bases removed from V and 7 bases from J, the gap between germline ends came to 22 bases. The sample taken for sequencing was peripheral blood. The clonotype comes from a woman in her thirties with acute or convalescent COVID-19. The chain couples TRBV3-1 (or the pseudogene TRBV3-2) to TRBJ2-1; unclear D gene. Here the CDR3 reads CASRGEVLGSLNEQFF. CDR3 coding DNA: TGTGCCAGCAGGGGTGAGGTTCTTGGGTCTTTGAATGAGCAGTTCTTC.